Below, 5 T cell receptor beta chains from the same sample are listed, as sequenced in a study of T-cell reconstitution after alpha-beta-depleted transplantation in children. Unique molecular identifiers were incorporated into the prepared TCRbeta library. Using its own MiXCR run on the PCR reads, TCRdb lists one record per CDR3 protein. This table has roughly 300,000 distinct CDR3 sequences, under 14% appearing once. The source material was peripheral blood, sampled 180 days after TCRalphabeta/CD19-depleted stem cell transplant. The receptor source for this set is a male patient between 2 and 10 years old who had a stem cell transplant for chronic granulomatous disease, so the T cells may come from the graft donor.

At least ten counts were recorded for this clonotype. The rearrangement uses TRBV15 and TRBJ2-1, with D possibly being TRBD1 (5 bases). CDR1 is LNHNV and CDR2 is YYDKDF in the germline V gene (reference sequence). The CDR3 extends over 13 amino acids. Trimming stripped 5 bases from V and 9 bases from J, with 14 bases between. The CDR3 loop reads CATSPPPRGEQFF. In DNA form, the CDR3 reads TGTGCCACCAGCCCCCCTCCAAGGGGTGAGCAGTTCTTC.

In its sample, this clonotype was seen many times. The chain has TRBV7-8 and TRBJ2-5; D is undetermined. V shed 0 bases and J shed 5 bases, with 13 bases lying between them. The CDR3 length is 15 residues. Germline V gene data show CDR1 as SGHVS and CDR2 as FQNEAQ. The CDR3 spells CASSLAAVVHETQYF. DNA for the CDR3: TGTGCCAGCAGCTTAGCGGCAGTGGTTCACGAGACCCAGTACTTC.

At least ten counts were recorded for this clonotype. The chain is built from TRBV20-1 and TRBJ2-7; D is possibly TRBD2 (5 bases). CDR1 and CDR2 from the germline V gene are DFQATT and SNEGSKA (reference sequence). The CDR3 totals 14 residues. V lost 2 bases, J lost 6 bases, and 17 bases lay in between. CDR3 nucleotide sequence: TGCAGTGCTAGACCTGGACTCCCTCCGGGCGAGCAGTACTTC. Translation: CSARPGLPPGEQYF.

This clonotype was found many times. The rearrangement uses TRBV20-1 and TRBJ2-1, with 10 bases fitting TRBD2. CDR3 length: 15 residues. Germline V gene sequence: CDR1 DFQATT, CDR2 SNEGSKA (reference sequence). V lost 2 bases to trimming and J lost 1 base; unmatched junction nucleotides: 2. In DNA, the CDR3 is TGCAGTGCTAGACAACTAGCGGGATCCTACAATGAGCAGTTCTTC. Translating gives CSARQLAGSYNEQFF.

This clonotype was counted ten times or more. This rearrangement joins TRBV6-5 to TRBJ2-2, with unresolved D. This CDR3 contains 14 residues. The V gene lost 3 bases and the J gene lost 4 bases, with 9 bases spanning the gap. CDR1 and CDR2 from the germline V gene are MNHEY and SVGAGI. CDR3: CASSYSSGTGELFF. The CDR3 nucleotides read TGTGCCAGCAGTTATTCTAGTGGCACCGGGGAGCTGTTTTTT.